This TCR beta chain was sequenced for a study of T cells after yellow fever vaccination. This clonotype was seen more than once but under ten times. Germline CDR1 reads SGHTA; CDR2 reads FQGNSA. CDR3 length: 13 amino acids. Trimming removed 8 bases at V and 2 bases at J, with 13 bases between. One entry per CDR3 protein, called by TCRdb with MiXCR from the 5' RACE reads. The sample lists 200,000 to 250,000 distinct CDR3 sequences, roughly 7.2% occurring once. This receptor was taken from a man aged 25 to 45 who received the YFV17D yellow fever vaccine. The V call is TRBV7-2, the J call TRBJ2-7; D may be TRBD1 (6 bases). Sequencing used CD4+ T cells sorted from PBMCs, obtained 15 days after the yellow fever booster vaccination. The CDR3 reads CASGGAGPYEQYF. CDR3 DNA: TGTGCCAGCGGGGGCGCCGGACCCTACGAGCAGTACTTC. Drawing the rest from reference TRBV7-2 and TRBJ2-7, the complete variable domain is GAGVSQSPSNKVTEKGKDVELRCDPISGHTALYWYRQSLGQGLEFLIYFQGNSAPDKSGLPSDRFSAERTGGSVSTLTIQRTQQEDSAVYLCASGGAGPYEQYFGPGTRLTVT.